This is a list of T cell receptor beta chains from one sample in a study of blood T cell repertoires in COVID-19. Method: immunoSEQ multiplex PCR; TCRdb's copy keeps in-frame clones and lacks some. The sample lists 180,000 or so clones, around nine tenths occurring once. Material for sequencing was peripheral blood. The receptors come from a man between 65 and 85 years old with acute or convalescent COVID-19. CDR3s include the opening cysteine and the closing phenylalanine or tryptophan. The D gene is left open where the match is weak. Not all rows give a size; the values are once, few, many and, for expanded clones, a class.

j_call v_call d_call clone_size cdr3_nt cdr3_aa
TRBJ1-5 TRBV19 . . TGTGCCAGTAAGGCGTTTATCGGGATTTATAGCAATCAGCCCCAGCATTTT CASKAFIGIYSNQPQHF
TRBJ2-5 TRBV7-9 TRBD1 once TGTGCCAGCAGCGTGGACAGGGTAGGCATAGAGACCCAGTACTTC CASSVDRVGIETQYF
TRBJ1-2 TRBV6-5 . . TGTGCCAGCGGACAACATGACTCAAACTATGGCTACACCTTC CASGQHDSNYGYTF
TRBJ1-2 TRBV5-6 TRBD1 . TGTGCCAGCAGCCTCCCACCCGACAGGGGCCACTATGGCTACACCTTC CASSLPPDRGHYGYTF
TRBJ1-1 TRBV20-1 . . TGCAGTGCTAGTTGGCCGATGAACACTGAAGCTTTCTTT CSASWPMNTEAFF
TRBJ2-7 TRBV27 TRBD1 . TGTGCCAGCAGTTTGGGGCCGGGACAGTACGAGCAGTACTTC CASSLGPGQYEQYF
TRBJ2-6 TRBV27 TRBD1 . TGTGCCAGCTTTGGACAGGGGACCAACTCTGGGGCCAACGTCCTGACTTTC CASFGQGTNSGANVLTF
TRBJ1-2 TRBV27 TRBD1 . TGTGCCAGCAGTTTATCCAGAGGGGGCGCGGATGGCTACACCTTC CASSLSRGGADGYTF
TRBJ1-6 TRBV7-9 TRBD1 . TGTGCCAGCAGCTCCCCCGAAGGGGGCCATTATAATTCACCCCTCCACTTT CASSSPEGGHYNSPLHF
TRBJ2-3 TRBV7-2 . . TGTGCCAGCAGCTTACGACTAAGCACAGATACGCAGTATTTT CASSLRLSTDTQYF
TRBJ2-3 TRBV29-1 . . TGCAGCGTTGCCCCTGGGGGGACAGATACGCAGTATTTT CSVAPGGTDTQYF
TRBJ2-1 TRBV9 . . TGTGCCAGCAGCCCCCAAGGGAGGGGGGGATACAATGAGCAGTTCTTC CASSPQGRGGYNEQFF